This is a list of T cell receptor beta chains from one sample in a study of cytomegalovirus exposure and HLA in healthy donors. TCRdb's table, derived via immunoSEQ multiplex PCR, lists solely in-frame clones and lacks some. The data show roughly 250,000 clones, 75% to 85% seen once. The source material was PBMCs. These receptors were obtained from a girl aged 2 to 9 in good health and CMV-seronegative. Both conserved end residues are part of each CDR3. A D gene is named only where the DNA matches it firmly. Size is stated for part of the rows, as once, few or many counts, or as a class when the clone is expanded.

abundance: -
v_gene: TRBV7-2
d_gene: -
j_gene: TRBJ2-5
CDR3aa: CASSFTPARGQYF
CDR3nt: TGTGCCAGCAGCTTTACTCCGGCGCGGGGCCAGTACTTC

abundance: -
v_gene: TRBV5-6
d_gene: -
j_gene: TRBJ1-1
CDR3aa: CASSLRTARGGAFF
CDR3nt: TGTGCCAGCAGCTTGAGGACAGCCCGAGGAGGAGCTTTCTTT

abundance: -
v_gene: TRBV5-4
d_gene: -
j_gene: TRBJ1-1
CDR3aa: CASSLVVGGNTEAFF
CDR3nt: TGTGCCAGCAGCTTGGTCGTCGGAGGGAATACTGAAGCTTTCTTT

abundance: few
v_gene: TRBV9
d_gene: -
j_gene: TRBJ2-2
CDR3aa: CASSAQVSNTGELFF
CDR3nt: TGTGCCAGCAGCGCACAGGTCTCGAACACCGGGGAGCTGTTTTTT

abundance: -
v_gene: TRBV9
d_gene: -
j_gene: TRBJ2-3
CDR3aa: CASSGANTDTQYF
CDR3nt: TGTGCCAGCAGCGGGGCGAACACAGATACGCAGTATTTT

abundance: -
v_gene: TRBV30
d_gene: -
j_gene: TRBJ1-2
CDR3aa: CAWSVGGLHYGYTF
CDR3nt: TGTGCCTGGAGTGTGGGGGGACTGCACTATGGCTACACCTTC

abundance: -
v_gene: TRBV6-5
d_gene: -
j_gene: TRBJ1-3
CDR3aa: CASRKGVNGNTIYF
CDR3nt: TGTGCCAGCAGAAAGGGGGTCAATGGAAACACCATATATTTT

abundance: -
v_gene: TRBV7-9
d_gene: -
j_gene: TRBJ1-4
CDR3aa: CASSLFWHRGTLDEKLFF
CDR3nt: TGTGCCAGCAGCTTATTTTGGCATCGGGGGACCTTAGATGAAAAACTGTTTTTT

abundance: -
v_gene: TRBV7-3
d_gene: -
j_gene: TRBJ2-1
CDR3aa: CASSLNTGSYNEQFF
CDR3nt: TGTGCCAGCAGCTTAAACACAGGTTCCTACAATGAGCAGTTCTTC

abundance: -
v_gene: TRBV27
d_gene: TRBD2
j_gene: TRBJ2-2
CDR3aa: CASSPRPGLAGVFKSTGELFF
CDR3nt: TGTGCCAGCAGTCCCCGCCCGGGACTAGCGGGAGTATTCAAGAGCACCGGGGAGCTGTTTTTT

abundance: -
v_gene: TRBV13
d_gene: -
j_gene: TRBJ2-3
CDR3aa: CASSLRGTQYF
CDR3nt: TGTGCCAGCAGCTTACGGGGTACGCAGTATTTT

abundance: -
v_gene: TRBV2
d_gene: -
j_gene: TRBJ2-1
CDR3aa: CASRPSQEAYNEQFF
CDR3nt: TGTGCCAGCAGGCCTAGCCAGGAAGCCTACAATGAGCAGTTCTTC

abundance: -
v_gene: TRBV6-1
d_gene: -
j_gene: TRBJ1-5
CDR3aa: CASRDSIGQPQHF
CDR3nt: TGTGCCAGCAGGGACTCGATCGGGCAGCCCCAGCATTTT

abundance: -
v_gene: TRBV7-6
d_gene: TRBD1
j_gene: TRBJ2-7
CDR3aa: CASSLVQGAGYEQYF
CDR3nt: TGTGCCAGCAGCTTAGTTCAGGGGGCTGGGTACGAGCAGTACTTC

abundance: -
v_gene: TRBV6-1
d_gene: TRBD1
j_gene: TRBJ1-2
CDR3aa: CASSEVRGLFYGYTF
CDR3nt: TGTGCCAGCAGTGAGGTCAGGGGGCTTTTCTATGGCTACACCTTC

abundance: -
v_gene: TRBV9
d_gene: TRBD1
j_gene: TRBJ2-5
CDR3aa: CASSVGGGTGGEAQYF
CDR3nt: TGTGCCAGCAGCGTAGGTGGGGGGACAGGGGGGGAGGCCCAGTACTTC

abundance: -
v_gene: TRBV7-9
d_gene: -
j_gene: TRBJ2-1
CDR3aa: CASSRDYHEQFF
CDR3nt: TGTGCCAGCAGCCGAGATTATCATGAGCAGTTCTTC

abundance: few
v_gene: TRBV27
d_gene: TRBD1
j_gene: TRBJ1-2
CDR3aa: CASSLQGDYGYTF
CDR3nt: TGTGCCAGCAGTTTACAGGGGGACTATGGCTACACCTTC

abundance: once
v_gene: TRBV13
d_gene: -
j_gene: TRBJ1-1
CDR3aa: CASSFETRVNTEAFF
CDR3nt: TGTGCCAGCAGCTTCGAGACTCGGGTGAACACTGAAGCTTTCTTT

abundance: once
v_gene: TRBV9
d_gene: -
j_gene: TRBJ1-2
CDR3aa: CASSVDVGGGHGYTF
CDR3nt: TGTGCCAGCAGCGTAGACGTTGGGGGGGGACATGGCTACACCTTC

abundance: -
v_gene: TRBV6-5
d_gene: -
j_gene: TRBJ1-2
CDR3aa: CASSYANREVGYTF
CDR3nt: TGTGCCAGCAGTTATGCCAACAGGGAAGTCGGCTACACCTTC

abundance: -
v_gene: TRBV5-6
d_gene: -
j_gene: TRBJ1-6
CDR3aa: CASTDYSYNSPLHF
CDR3nt: TGTGCCAGCACCGACTACTCCTATAATTCACCCCTCCACTTT

abundance: -
v_gene: TRBV4-1
d_gene: -
j_gene: TRBJ2-7
CDR3aa: CASSQDSVLIYEQYF
CDR3nt: TGCGCCAGCAGCCAAGATTCCGTACTAATTTACGAGCAGTACTTC

abundance: -
v_gene: TRBV6-5
d_gene: TRBD1
j_gene: TRBJ1-5
CDR3aa: CASSPGQGSSQPQHF
CDR3nt: TGTGCCAGCAGCCCGGGACAGGGTTCTTCTCAGCCCCAGCATTTT

abundance: -
v_gene: TRBV5-4
d_gene: -
j_gene: TRBJ2-1
CDR3aa: CASSFVSNNEQFF
CDR3nt: TGTGCCAGCAGCTTTGTGAGTAACAATGAGCAGTTCTTC